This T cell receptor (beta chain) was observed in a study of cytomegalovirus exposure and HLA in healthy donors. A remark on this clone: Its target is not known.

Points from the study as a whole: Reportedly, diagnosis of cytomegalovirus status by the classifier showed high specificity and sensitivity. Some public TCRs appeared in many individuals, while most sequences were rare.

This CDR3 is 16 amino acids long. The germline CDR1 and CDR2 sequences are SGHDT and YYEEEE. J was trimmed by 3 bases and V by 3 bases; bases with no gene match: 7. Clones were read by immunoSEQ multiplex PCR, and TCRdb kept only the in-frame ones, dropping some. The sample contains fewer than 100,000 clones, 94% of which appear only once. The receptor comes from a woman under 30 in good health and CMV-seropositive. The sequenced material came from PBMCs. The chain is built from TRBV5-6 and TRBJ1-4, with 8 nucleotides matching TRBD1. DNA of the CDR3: TGTGCCAGCAGCTCAGACAGGGGCCGAGCTAATGAAAAACTGTTTTTT. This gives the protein CASSSDRGRANEKLFF.